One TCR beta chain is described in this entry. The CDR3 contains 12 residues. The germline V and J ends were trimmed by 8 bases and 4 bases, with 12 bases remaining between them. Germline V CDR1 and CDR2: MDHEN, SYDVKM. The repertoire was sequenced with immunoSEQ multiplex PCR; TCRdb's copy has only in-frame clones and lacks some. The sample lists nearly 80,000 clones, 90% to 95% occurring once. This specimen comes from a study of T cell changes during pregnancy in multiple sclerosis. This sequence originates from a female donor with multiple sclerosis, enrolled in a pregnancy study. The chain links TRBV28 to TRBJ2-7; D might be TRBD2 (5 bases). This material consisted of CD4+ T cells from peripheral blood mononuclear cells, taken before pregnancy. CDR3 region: CASQTRSYEQYF. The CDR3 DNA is TGTGCCAGCCAAACTAGGTCTTACGAGCAGTACTTC. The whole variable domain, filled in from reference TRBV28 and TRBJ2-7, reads DVKVTQSSRYLVKRTGEKVFLECVQDMDHENMFWYRQDPGLGLRLIYFSYDVKMKEKGDIPEGYSVSREKKERFSLILESASTNQTSMYLCASQTRSYEQYFGPGTRLTVT.